Each of the 15 T cell receptor beta chains below was sequenced from the same sample in a study of siplizumab effects on memory and regulatory T cells. Sequencing used immunoSEQ multiplex PCR; TCRdb keeps in-frame clones, though not all of them. The data show fewer than 70,000 clones, 80% to 90% seen once. The sample consisted of Tregs sorted from blood. The origin of the receptors is a human donor in good health.

The chain has TRBV29-1 and TRBJ2-1, with TRBD2 matching 10 bases. J lost 1 base, V lost 4 bases, and 10 bases had no gene match. The germline V gene encodes CDR1 SQVTM and CDR2 ANQGSEA. The CDR3 covers 17 residues. In nucleotides, the CDR3 is TGCAGCGTTGTGGTAGCGGGAGGCTCTTTGTCCTACAATGAGCAGTTCTTC. Encoded protein: CSVVVAGGSLSYNEQFF.

The chain recombines TRBV7-9 with TRBJ2-7; a weak D match, TRBD2 (6 bases). The CDR3 is 17 amino acids. Germline V gene lookup returns CDR1 SEHNR and CDR2 FQNEAQ (reference sequence). V dropped 5 bases and J dropped 5 bases, with 25 bases sitting between them. In DNA form, the CDR3 reads TGTGCCAGCAGCACTAGTATAGCGGTAACTAGCCTACACGAGCAGTACTTC. Residues: CASSTSIAVTSLHEQYF.

The chain is built from TRBV19 and TRBJ2-2; TRBD2 agrees at 16 bases. V trimming: 4 bases; J trimming: 4 bases; junction bases outside the gene matches: 3. Germline V gives CDR1 LNHDA, CDR2 SQIVND (reference sequence). The CDR3 sequence is 17 residues long. CDR3 region: CASSSGTSGRVTGELFF. As DNA, the CDR3 is TGTGCCAGTAGTAGCGGGACTAGCGGGAGGGTCACCGGGGAGCTGTTTTTT. Full variable domain (outside the CDR3, taken from reference TRBV19 and TRBJ2-2): DGGITQSPKYLFRKEGQNVTLSCEQNLNHDAMYWYRQDPGQGLRLIYYSQIVNDFQKGDIAEGYSVSREKKESFPLTVTSAQKNPTAFYLCASSSGTSGRVTGELFFGEGSRLTVL.

The rearrangement uses TRBV19 and TRBJ1-4; TRBD1 is a possible D gene (6 bases). Germline-derived CDR1 and CDR2 are LNHDA and SQIVND (reference sequence). The V end lost 9 bases, the J end lost 6 bases, and 17 bases lay between the germline ends. This CDR3 contains 14 residues. The CDR3 reads CASRQWGADEKLFF. The CDR3 region has the DNA TGTGCCAGCCGACAGTGGGGGGCTGATGAAAAACTGTTTTTT.

This chain connects TRBV30 to TRBJ1-6; a weak D match, TRBD1 (6 bases). Looked up from germline, CDR1 is GTSNPN and CDR2 is SVGIG (reference sequence). There are 13 residues in the CDR3. V lost 2 bases to trimming and J lost 7 bases, with 9 bases between them. Here the CDR3 reads CAWSPQGNSPLHF. CDR3 coding DNA: TGTGCCTGGAGTCCACAGGGAAATTCACCCCTCCACTTT. Together with reference TRBV30 and TRBJ1-6, the CDR3 gives the full variable domain: SQTIHQWPATLVQPVGSPLSLECTVEGTSNPNLYWYRQAAGRGLQLLFYSVGIGQISSEVPQNLSASRPQDRQFILSSKKLLLSDSGFYLCAWSPQGNSPLHFGNGTRLTVT.

The chain joins TRBV7-9 to TRBJ1-5, with D tentatively TRBD1 (5 bases). Germline CDR1 SEHNR, CDR2 FQNEAQ (reference sequence). CDR3 size: 16 residues. The ends were cut back, 5 bases at V and 0 bases at J, with 14 bases in the middle. In DNA, the CDR3 is TGTGCCAGCAGCACAGGCCCAACTGTTAGCAATCAGCCCCAGCATTTT. Protein: CASSTGPTVSNQPQHF.

The chain links TRBV5-1 to TRBJ1-3; the D is unclear. CDR1 and CDR2 (germline): SGHRS, YFSETQ. The V end lost 5 bases, the J end lost 7 bases, and 10 bases lay between the germline ends. The CDR3 runs to 12 residues. As DNA, the CDR3 is TGCGCCAGCAGTTCGGGAGGCAACACCATATATTTT. This codes for CASSSGGNTIYF.

A word on this clone: A junction boundary mismatches the germline segment, possibly from a read error. This sample also contains other DNA sequences that code for the same CDR3. This sequence joins TRBV6-5 and TRBJ1-1; D unresolved. Germline assignment: CDR1 MNHEY and CDR2 SVGAGI. The CDR3 is 13 residues long. CDR3 nucleotide sequence: TGTGCTAGCAGTTACGGCCCCGGCGCTGAAGCTTTCTTT. Its translation: CASSYGPGAEAFF.

The chain has TRBV27 and TRBJ2-1, with a weak D call TRBD2 (5 bases). The CDR3 has 13 amino acids. Trimming removed 7 bases at V and 9 bases at J, with 16 bases between. CDR1 MNHEY and CDR2 SMNVEV come from the germline V gene (reference sequence). CDR3 sequence reads: CASKELAGVEQFF. The CDR3 DNA reads TGTGCCAGCAAGGAGCTAGCCGGAGTTGAGCAGTTCTTC.

This chain joins TRBV5-1 and TRBJ2-1, with D maybe TRBD1 (5 bases). The CDR3 loop spans 16 amino acids. Germline lookup yields CDR1 SGHRS and CDR2 YFSETQ. V was shortened by 7 bases and J by 3 bases, with 20 bases between the two germline ends. This chain's CDR3 is CASQTGGQILYNEQFF. Here the CDR3 DNA reads TGCGCCAGCCAGACGGGCGGACAAATCCTCTACAATGAGCAGTTCTTC.

J is TRBJ2-7 and V is TRBV2; D is unclear. Trimming left V 6 bases short and J 4 bases short, with 7 bases between. Germline values: CDR1 SNHLY, CDR2 FYNNEI. The CDR3 totals 11 residues. CDR3 loop: CASRFSYEQYF. The CDR3 nucleotides read TGTGCCAGCAGGTTCTCATACGAGCAGTACTTC. The full variable domain, rest sourced from reference TRBV2 and TRBJ2-7, is EPEVTQTPSHQVTQMGQEVILRCVPISNHLYFYWYRQILGQKVEFLVSFYNNEISEKSEIFDDQFSVERPDGSNFTLKIRSTKLEDSAMYFCASRFSYEQYFGPGTRLTVT.

The V gene is TRBV2, the J gene TRBJ1-5; D remains ambiguous. The germline V gene has CDR1 SNHLY and CDR2 FYNNEI. The CDR3 has 14 residues. V lost 5 bases and J lost 5, with 13 bases in between. CDR3 residues: CASSPIGLDQPQHF. The CDR3 region has the DNA TGTGCCAGCAGTCCGATAGGGTTGGATCAGCCCCAGCATTTT.

V and J are TRBV5-1 and TRBJ2-1, with D possibly being TRBD1 or TRBD2 (6 bases each). Trimming removed 2 bases from V and 6 bases from J, with 12 bases in between. Germline V lookup: CDR1 SGHRS, CDR2 YFSETQ. This CDR3 region has 14 residues. Here the CDR3 DNA reads TGCGCCAGCAGCTTTCGGGGGCCCTCCAATGAGCAGTTCTTC. The encoded protein is CASSFRGPSNEQFF.

The chain links TRBV11-1 to TRBJ2-7, with 11 nucleotides matching TRBD2. CDR3 length: 14 residues. CDR1 and CDR2 from the germline V gene are SGHAT and FQDESV (reference sequence). V trimming: 7 bases; J trimming: 1 base; junction bases outside the gene matches: 3. As DNA, the CDR3 is TGTGCCAGCACCATAGCGGGAGGGTCCTACGAGCAGTACTTC. Residues: CASTIAGGSYEQYF.

This clone was seen a single time. This chain uses TRBV9 with TRBJ2-1; 15 bases are a match to TRBD2. V lost 3 bases to trimming and J lost 0 bases; unmatched junction nucleotides: 13. Looked up from germline, CDR1 is SGDLS and CDR2 is YYNGEE. The CDR3 spans 21 residues. CDR3: CASSDPSGLAGGGLSYNEQFF. In nucleotides, the CDR3 is TGTGCCAGCAGCGACCCCTCGGGACTAGCGGGAGGAGGCCTCTCCTACAATGAGCAGTTCTTC.